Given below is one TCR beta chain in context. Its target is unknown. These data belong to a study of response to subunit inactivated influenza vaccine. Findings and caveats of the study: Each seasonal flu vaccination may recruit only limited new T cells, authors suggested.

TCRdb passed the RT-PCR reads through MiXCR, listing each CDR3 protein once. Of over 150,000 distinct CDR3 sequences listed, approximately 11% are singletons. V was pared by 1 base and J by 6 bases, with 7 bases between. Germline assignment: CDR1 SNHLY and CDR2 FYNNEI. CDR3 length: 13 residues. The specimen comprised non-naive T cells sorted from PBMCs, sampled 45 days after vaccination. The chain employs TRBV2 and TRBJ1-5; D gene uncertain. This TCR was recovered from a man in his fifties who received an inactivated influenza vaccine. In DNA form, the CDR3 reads TGTGCCAGCAGTGAAGAGTCGGTTCAGCCCCAGCATTTT. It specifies CASSEESVQPQHF.